The 25 T cell receptor beta chains below were found in one sample sequenced in a study of cytomegalovirus exposure and HLA in healthy donors. Primers for the PCR totalled 60 Vbeta and 13 Jbeta. TCRdb keeps only in-frame clones here, not all; method: immunoSEQ multiplex PCR. The sample carries over 65,000 clones, around 80% recorded once. The sample taken for sequencing was PBMCs. The receptor set was obtained from a human donor in good health.

The J gene is TRBJ1-3, the V gene TRBV29-1; D not certain. V lost 8 bases, J lost 1 base, and 12 bases lay in between. The germline V gene encodes CDR1 SQVTM and CDR2 ANQGSEA. The CDR3 has 13 amino acids. The CDR3 DNA reads as TGCAGCTTTGTCTCCGAGTCTGGAAACACCATATATTTT. Its protein is CSFVSESGNTIYF.

V gene TRBV11-3 combines with J gene TRBJ2-5; no clear D gene. V was shortened by 5 bases and J by 2 bases, with 12 bases between the two germline ends. The CDR3 contains 14 residues. The germline V gene encodes CDR1 SGHNT and CDR2 YENEEA. CDR3 in amino acids: CASSRGPEQETQYF. In DNA, the CDR3 is TGTGCCAGCAGCCGAGGCCCGGAACAAGAGACCCAGTACTTC.

The chain employs TRBV5-4 and TRBJ2-2, with a weak D call TRBD1 (6 bases). Germline CDR1 SGHNT, CDR2 YYREEE (reference sequence). V shed 4 bases and J shed 1 base, with 14 bases lying between them. The CDR3 has 16 amino acids. CDR3 in amino acids: CASSLSTGLNTGELFF. CDR3 DNA: TGTGCCAGCAGCCTATCGACAGGTCTGAACACCGGGGAGCTGTTTTTT. Together with reference TRBV5-4 and TRBJ2-2, the CDR3 gives the full variable domain: ETGVTQSPTHLIKTRGQQVTLRCSSQSGHNTVSWYQQALGQGPQFIFQYYREEENGRGNFPPRFSGLQFPNYSSELNVNALELDDSALYLCASSLSTGLNTGELFFGEGSRLTVL.

The chain combines TRBV5-1 with TRBJ2-7; D ambiguous. Germline V gene data show CDR1 as SGHRS and CDR2 as YFSETQ. The ends were cut back, 0 bases at V and 4 bases at J, with 8 bases in the middle. There are 13 residues in the CDR3. The CDR3 sequence: CASSLETRYEQYF. In nucleotides, the CDR3 is TGCGCCAGCAGCTTGGAAACACGATACGAGCAGTACTTC.

As DNA, the CDR3 is TGTGCCAGCAGCGTAGGGACAGGGGCTGGAAACACCATATATTTT. Protein sequence: CASSVGTGAGNTIYF. V is TRBV9 and J is TRBJ1-3, with 9 positions matching TRBD1. Germline V CDR1 and CDR2: SGDLS, YYNGEE. The CDR3 is 15 amino acids. With V trimmed by 0 bases and J by 2 bases, 0 bases remained unmatched.

Remarks on this clone: One end of the junction does not line up with germline, which may come from a read error. The chain recombines TRBV2 with TRBJ1-2; D possibly corresponds to TRBD1 (5 bases). The CDR3 length is 12 residues. CDR1 is SNHLY, CDR2 FYNNEI, per germline. CDR3 nucleotide sequence: TGTGCCAGGGGGGGAGGGAGCTATGGCTACCCCTTC. Protein: CARGGGSYGYPF.

This clone was detected only once. The J gene is TRBJ2-2, the V gene TRBV18; D uncertain. There are 13 residues in the CDR3. Germline values: CDR1 KGHSH, CDR2 LQKENI. Trimming cost V 6 bases and J 4 bases, with 9 bases left between them. Here the CDR3 DNA reads TGTGCCAGCTCGCAGGTCGGCACCGGGGAGCTGTTTTTT. Its translation: CASSQVGTGELFF. Combining the CDR3 with reference TRBV18 and TRBJ2-2 gives the whole variable domain NAGVMQNPRHLVRRRGQEARLRCSPMKGHSHVYWYRQLPEEGLKFMVYLQKENIIDESGMPKERFSAEFPKEGPSILRIQQVVRGDSAAYFCASSQVGTGELFFGEGSRLTVL.

This clone was counted only a few times. The chain has TRBV6-1 and TRBJ2-2, with D tentatively TRBD1 (5 bases). Germline values: CDR1 MNHNS, CDR2 SASEGT. This CDR3 has 15 amino acids. V lost 6 bases to trimming and J lost 0 bases, with 11 bases between them. The CDR3 DNA reads TGTGCCAGCAGGACCCGACAGACGAACACCGGGGAGCTGTTTTTT. Protein product: CASRTRQTNTGELFF.

This clone showed up just once. This chain links TRBV13 with TRBJ2-1; the match to TRBD2 covers 15 bases. This CDR3 has 18 amino acids. The germline gives CDR1 PRHDT, CDR2 FYEKMQ (reference sequence). After removal of 4 bases from V and 4 bases from J, the junction contained 8 bases not matched to a gene. In nucleotides, the CDR3 is TGTGCCAGCAGCTCAGGGACTAGCGGGGGGAAACCGTACAATGAGCAGTTCTTC. Translated, it gives CASSSGTSGGKPYNEQFF.

The chain uses TRBV28 and TRBJ1-1, with D maybe TRBD1 (6 bases). The length of the CDR3 is 16 residues. CDR1 is MDHEN and CDR2 is SYDVKM in the germline V gene. Trimming cost V 6 bases and J 10 bases, with 27 bases left between them. The CDR3 is CASSNPNRGAVSGAFF. DNA for the CDR3: TGTGCCAGCAGCAACCCGAACCGGGGGGCCGTTTCGGGAGCTTTCTTT.

The V call is TRBV7-9, the J call TRBJ1-2; tentative D call: TRBD1 (6 bases). From germline, CDR1 is SEHNR and CDR2 FQNEAQ (reference sequence). The CDR3 extends over 15 amino acids. Trimming shortened V by 4 bases and J by 0 bases, and 12 bases separated the two germline ends. Here the CDR3 DNA reads TGTGCCAGCAGCTCCCTCGGACAGTCTAACTATGGCTACACCTTC. Encoded protein: CASSSLGQSNYGYTF.

The gene calls are TRBV4-1 and TRBJ2-1, with 11 bases fitting TRBD1. J gave up 9 bases and V 4 bases, and 8 bases lay outside the gene matches. Looked up from germline, CDR1 is MGHRA and CDR2 is YSYEKL. CDR3 length equals 15 residues. The DNA for the CDR3 is TGCGCCAGCAGCCCGGGACAGGGGGGAAGTCGTGAGCAGTTCTTC. It translates to CASSPGQGGSREQFF.

Only one count was recorded for this clone. One end of the junction does not line up with germline, which may come from a read error. The gene calls are TRBV5-8 and TRBJ1-5, with a tentative D call TRBD1 (6 bases). The CDR3 loop spans 15 amino acids. Germline CDR1 SGHTS, CDR2 YDEGEE. CDR3 DNA sequence: TGTGCCAGCAGCACTCAGGGGTATAGCAATCAGCCCCAGAATTTT. Translation gives CASSTQGYSNQPQNF.

The chain couples TRBV29-1 to TRBJ1-2; D possibly corresponds to TRBD1 (6 bases). The CDR3 runs 12 residues. The germline CDR1 and CDR2 sequences are SQVTM and ANQGSEA. The V end was cut by 7 bases, the J end by 2 bases, with 11 bases between. The CDR3 spells CSGGTPNYGYTF. The DNA of the CDR3 is TGCAGCGGTGGGACACCAAACTATGGCTACACCTTC.

The chain carries TRBV6-5 and TRBJ1-2; D unclear. CDR3 length: 15 amino acids. V dropped 5 bases and J dropped 1 base, with 14 bases sitting between them. Germline values: CDR1 MNHEY, CDR2 SVGAGI. The CDR3 DNA reads TGTGCCAGCAGTAATCCGGGAAACCATAACTATGGCTACACCTTC. It codes for CASSNPGNHNYGYTF.

CDR3 DNA sequence: TGTGCCAGCAGGCCCCACGGACAGGGGAAGACCCAGTACTTC. Its protein product is CASRPHGQGKTQYF. The chain recombines TRBV27 with TRBJ2-5, with TRBD1 matching 9 bases. The CDR3 consists of 14 residues. The ends lost 6 bases at V and 6 bases at J; junction bases unmatched: 8. CDR1 and CDR2 (germline): MNHEY, SMNVEV (reference sequence).

Comments on this clone: An end of the junction does not agree with germline; a read error may underlie this. The rearrangement uses TRBV2 and TRBJ1-1; D call uncertain. CDR3 size: 11 residues. Germline CDR1 is SNHLY and CDR2 is FYNNEI. CDR3 coding DNA: TGTGCCAGCATTCTCGGGGAAAAAGCTCTCTTT. Translation: CASILGEKALF.

V gene TRBV7-2 combines with J gene TRBJ1-6; 7 nucleotides align to TRBD1. Trimming cost V 6 bases and J 7 bases; bases outside gene matches: 9. CDR1 and CDR2 (germline): SGHTA, FQGNSA. The CDR3 sequence is 15 residues long. CDR3 sequence: CASRRDSLGNSPLHF. CDR3 sequence (DNA): TGTGCCAGCAGACGGGACAGCCTGGGAAATTCACCCCTCCACTTT.

This chain links TRBV4-3 with TRBJ1-4, with 7 bases that match TRBD1. The CDR3 covers 17 residues. CDR1 LGHNA and CDR2 YSLEER come from the germline V gene. The trim removed 0 bases at V and 8 bases at J, leaving 12 bases unmatched. The CDR3 DNA is TGCGCCAGCAGCCAAGAATTTCCGGGACAGTGGCAGGAAAAACTGTTTTTT. It specifies CASSQEFPGQWQEKLFF.

The genes are TRBV19 and TRBJ1-2; possible D gene TRBD1, 5 bases. The CDR3 contains 14 residues. Trimming cost V 1 base and J 7 bases, with 13 bases left between them. Germline V gene data show CDR1 as LNHDA and CDR2 as SQIVND (reference sequence). In DNA form, the CDR3 reads TGTGCCAGTAGTATAGTAAGACAGACGGTTGGCTACACCTTC. Translating gives CASSIVRQTVGYTF.

This clone appeared once. For the CDR3, the DNA is TGTGCCAGCAGGCCACAGGCGAACACTGAAGCTTTCTTT. Its protein is CASRPQANTEAFF. This chain joins TRBV7-9 and TRBJ1-1, with D tentatively TRBD1 (5 bases). CDR1 and CDR2 from the germline V gene are SEHNR and FQNEAQ (reference sequence). The V end lost 6 bases, the J end lost 1 base, and 9 bases lay between the germline ends. CDR3 length: 13 residues.

The CDR3 nucleotides are TGTGCCAGTAGTGGGGACAGTCTCCACACCGGGGAGCTGTTTTTT. Its protein is CASSGDSLHTGELFF. This chain uses TRBV19 with TRBJ2-2; 7 bases are a match to TRBD1. The CDR3 extends over 15 amino acids. Germline V gene lookup returns CDR1 LNHDA and CDR2 SQIVND (reference sequence). V shed 5 bases and J 3 bases; nucleotides not matched to a gene: 6.

V and J are TRBV9 and TRBJ2-7, with 8 bases that match TRBD1. Germline CDR1 and CDR2: SGDLS and YYNGEE. Trimming took 1 base from V and 6 from J; bases not matched to a gene: 3. This CDR3 comprises 13 residues. CDR3 residues: CASSVWDRSEQYF. The CDR3 DNA follows: TGTGCCAGCAGCGTATGGGACAGGTCCGAGCAGTACTTC.

CDR3 DNA sequence: TGTGCCAGCAGCTTATCTGACAGAAGGCATGGCTACACCTTC. This gives the protein CASSLSDRRHGYTF. V usage is TRBV7-2 and J usage is TRBJ1-2, with D possibly matching TRBD1 (5 bases). Germline V gives CDR1 SGHTA, CDR2 FQGNSA. V was pared by 2 bases and J by 6 bases, with 13 bases between. The CDR3 consists of 14 residues.

J is TRBJ2-7 and V is TRBV5-6; a weak D match, TRBD1 (8 bases). The CDR3 spans 14 residues. CDR1 and CDR2 (germline): SGHDT, YYEEEE. Trimming pared 7 bases from V and 2 bases from J, leaving 16 bases between. The CDR3 nucleotides read TGTGCCAGCGGACAGGGAGGGGGAGCCTACGAGCAGTACTTC. It translates to CASGQGGGAYEQYF.